Each of the 26 T cell receptor beta chains below was sequenced from the same sample in a study of blood T cell repertoires in COVID-19. The assay was immunoSEQ multiplex PCR, and TCRdb's table has in-frame clones only and misses some. The data contain 150,000 to 200,000 clones, approximately 86% of them singletons. What was sequenced was peripheral blood. Source of these receptors: a man in his 60s with acute or convalescent COVID-19.

The genes are TRBV18 and TRBJ1-6, with 7 nucleotides matching TRBD1. This CDR3 comprises 14 residues. After removal of 4 bases from V and 5 bases from J, the junction contained 2 bases not matched to a gene. Germline V lookup: CDR1 KGHSH, CDR2 LQKENI. The CDR3 sequence: CASSRDSHNSPLHF. CDR3 nucleotides: TGTGCCAGCTCACGGGACAGTCATAATTCACCCCTCCACTTT.

This chain uses TRBV30 with TRBJ2-7; 12 positions match TRBD2. Germline V lookup: CDR1 GTSNPN, CDR2 SVGIG (reference sequence). The junction had 0 bases not matched to a gene; V was cut back by 3 bases and J by 0 bases. The CDR3 is 14 residues long. The CDR3 region is CAWRTSGSSYEQYF. For the CDR3, the DNA is TGTGCCTGGAGGACTAGCGGGAGCTCCTACGAGCAGTACTTC.

The genes are TRBV28 and TRBJ1-2; 7 bases line up with TRBD1. Per the germline V gene, CDR1 is MDHEN and CDR2 is SYDVKM. The CDR3 has 13 residues. V shed 5 bases, J shed 3 bases, and the junction held 3 bases outside the gene matches. CDR3 amino acids: CASSTTGDYGYTF. Here the CDR3 DNA reads TGTGCCAGCAGTACTACAGGGGACTATGGCTACACCTTC.

This clone was recorded only once. The chain couples TRBV7-2 to TRBJ1-1; D might be TRBD1 (5 bases). The CDR3 covers 14 residues. V gave up 1 base and J gave up 9 bases, with 15 bases separating them. Per the germline V gene, CDR1 is SGHTA and CDR2 is FQGNSA. CDR3 amino acids: CASSLGGATAKAFF. DNA of the CDR3: TGTGCCAGCAGCTTAGGTGGGGCCACGGCAAAAGCTTTCTTT.

The chain links TRBV6-5 to TRBJ1-1; 7 nucleotides align to TRBD1. The V gene end was trimmed by 2 bases and the J gene end by 3 bases; junction bases not matched to a gene: 6. This CDR3 contains 15 residues. Germline V CDR1 and CDR2: MNHEY, SVGAGI. CDR3 region: CASSYRETGDTEAFF. CDR3 DNA: TGTGCCAGCAGTTACAGAGAAACAGGGGACACTGAAGCTTTCTTT.

This clone showed up just a few times. The chain carries TRBV28 and TRBJ1-4; D is uncertain. There are 13 residues in the CDR3. V was shortened by 3 bases and J by 8 bases, with 10 bases between the two germline ends. Germline-derived CDR1 and CDR2 are MDHEN and SYDVKM. In DNA form, the CDR3 reads TGTGCCAGCAGTTTGCGGTTTCGGGAAAAACTGTTTTTT. As protein: CASSLRFREKLFF.

This clone was detected ten times or more. The chain carries TRBV5-1 and TRBJ1-1; TRBD1 aligns across 7 bases. CDR3 length: 14 amino acids. Trimming at V came to 3 bases and at J to 8 bases, leaving 10 bases not matched to a gene. Looked up from germline, CDR1 is SGHRS and CDR2 is YFSETQ. CDR3 sequence: CASSSNRQGVEAFF. The CDR3 region has the DNA TGCGCCAGCAGCTCAAACAGACAGGGCGTGGAAGCTTTCTTT.

This clone was observed a single time. The chain has TRBV12-3 or TRBV12-4 and TRBJ1-5, with D unclear. V shed 3 bases and J shed 7 bases, with 7 bases lying between them. CDR3 size: 12 residues. In DNA form, the CDR3 reads TGTGCCAGCAGTTTGCAGCGGCAGCCCCAGCATTTT. This encodes CASSLQRQPQHF.

The chain employs TRBV24-1 and TRBJ2-3; 10 nucleotides agree with TRBD2. Germline V lookup: CDR1 KGHDR, CDR2 SFDVKD. The junction had 5 bases not matched to a gene; V was cut back by 5 bases and J by 4 bases. The CDR3 runs 15 residues. In DNA form, the CDR3 reads TGTGCCACCAGTGCGCTAGCGGGAGCGTCAGATACGCAGTATTTT. Translating gives CATSALAGASDTQYF.

This chain connects TRBV6-5 to TRBJ1-3; D is unclear. The germline CDR1 and CDR2 sequences are MNHEY and SVGAGI. The CDR3 is 14 residues long. Trimming took off 7 bases at V and 4 bases at J, with 14 bases between the two ends. This chain's CDR3 is CASTPTPRGNTIYF. CDR3 sequence (DNA): TGTGCCAGCACTCCCACCCCGAGGGGAAACACCATATATTTT.

This chain uses TRBV6-5 with TRBJ1-2, with a tentative D call TRBD1 (6 bases). Trimming left V 6 bases short and J 3 bases short, with 17 bases between. The CDR3 is 15 residues long. CDR1 MNHEY and CDR2 SVGAGI come from the germline V gene. CDR3 residues: CASRATGGKYYGYTF. As DNA, the CDR3 is TGTGCCAGCAGAGCAACGGGGGGCAAGTACTATGGCTACACCTTC.

V is TRBV15 and J is TRBJ2-3; 7 bases align to TRBD1. Germline lookup yields CDR1 LNHNV and CDR2 YYDKDF (reference sequence). V lost 0 bases and J lost 4; bases outside the gene matches: 4. The CDR3 has 15 residues. CDR3 nucleotide sequence: TGTGCCACCAGCAGAGATCGTCAGGGGGCAGATACGCAGTATTTT. Amino acid sequence: CATSRDRQGADTQYF.

The V gene is TRBV7-3, the J gene TRBJ2-2; possible D gene TRBD1, 5 bases. Germline CDR1 is SGHTA and CDR2 is FQGTGA. V lost 5 bases and J 1 base, leaving 5 bases between the germline ends. The CDR3 spans 13 residues. In nucleotides, the CDR3 is TGTGCCAGCAGCGACAGGAACACCGGGGAGCTGTTTTTT. Amino acids: CASSDRNTGELFF.

This clone was seen a single time. In nucleotides, the CDR3 is TGTGCCAGCAGCTTAGGGGACAGGGGGACCAACTATGGCTACACCTTC. Its translation is CASSLGDRGTNYGYTF. This chain links TRBV13 with TRBJ1-2, with 10 bases that match TRBD1. CDR1 and CDR2 from the germline V gene are PRHDT and FYEKMQ (reference sequence). This CDR3 region has 16 residues. V shed 0 bases and J 2 bases; nucleotides not matched to a gene: 3.

The V call is TRBV19, the J call TRBJ2-7, with 11 bases identical to TRBD2. This CDR3 region has 14 residues. Germline V gene lookup returns CDR1 LNHDA and CDR2 SQIVND (reference sequence). J was trimmed by 3 bases and V by 5 bases; bases with no gene match: 3. This chain's CDR3 is CASSWGTSGYEQYF. CDR3 nucleotide sequence: TGTGCCAGTAGTTGGGGGACTAGCGGCTACGAGCAGTACTTC.

The V and J genes are TRBV18 and TRBJ2-7; possibly TRBD1 for D (6 bases). The V gene's germline CDR1 is KGHSH and CDR2 LQKENI. This CDR3 is 15 amino acids long. V was trimmed by 3 bases and J by 2 bases, leaving 14 bases between them. CDR3 nucleotide sequence: TGTGCCAGCTCACCCTACCGGGACACAACCTACGAGCAGTACTTC. Protein: CASSPYRDTTYEQYF. Looking up the rest from reference TRBV18 and TRBJ2-7 gives the full variable domain: NAGVMQNPRHLVRRRGQEARLRCSPMKGHSHVYWYRQLPEEGLKFMVYLQKENIIDESGMPKERFSAEFPKEGPSILRIQQVVRGDSAAYFCASSPYRDTTYEQYFGPGTRLTVT.

The chain uses TRBV5-8 and TRBJ2-3; D possibly corresponds to TRBD1 (5 bases). Germline CDR1 reads SGHTS; CDR2 reads YDEGEE. This CDR3 has 15 amino acids. V lost 6 bases and J lost 2, with 16 bases in between. The CDR3 spells CASNRGAGPTDTQYF. The CDR3 DNA reads TGTGCCAGCAATCGTGGGGCAGGGCCCACAGATACGCAGTATTTT.

The CDR3 region is CASSSGLQMGYTF. The CDR3 DNA is TGTGCCAGCAGCTCGGGACTCCAAATGGGCTACACCTTC. The rearrangement joins TRBV9 to TRBJ1-2, with D possibly matching TRBD1 (5 bases). The CDR3 covers 13 residues. Trimming took 4 bases from V and 8 from J, leaving 15 bases between them. The germline gives CDR1 SGDLS, CDR2 YYNGEE.

CDR3 region: CASSPGQALTGELFF. In DNA form, the CDR3 reads TGTGCCAGCTCACCGGGACAGGCACTCACCGGGGAGCTGTTTTTT. This chain joins TRBV18 and TRBJ2-2, with 8 bases that match TRBD1. The V gene's germline CDR1 is KGHSH and CDR2 LQKENI. This CDR3 is built from 15 residues. Trimming took 3 bases from V and 4 from J; bases not matched to a gene: 4.

This clone has only one observation. V usage is TRBV5-1 and J usage is TRBJ2-5; 12 bases are a match to TRBD2. Germline assignment: CDR1 SGHRS and CDR2 YFSETQ. CDR3 length: 16 residues. The V gene end was trimmed by 0 bases and the J gene end by 1 base; junction bases not matched to a gene: 1. The CDR3 DNA follows: TGCGCCAGCAGCTTGGCTAGCGGGAGGGGCCAAGAGACCCAGTACTTC. It is translated as CASSLASGRGQETQYF.

V and J are TRBV7-9 and TRBJ2-7; 7 nucleotides align to TRBD1. V lost 5 bases and J lost 2; bases outside the gene matches: 12. The CDR3 contains 16 residues. Germline CDR1 and CDR2: SEHNR and FQNEAQ (reference sequence). The DNA for the CDR3 is TGTGCCAGCAGCCCCGGTACAGGGGCGCGGACCTACGAGCAGTACTTC. Translated, it gives CASSPGTGARTYEQYF. Full variable domain (remainder filled in from reference TRBV7-9 and TRBJ2-7): DTGVSQNPRHKITKRGQNVTFRCDPISEHNRLYWYRQTLGQGPEFLTYFQNEAQLEKSRLLSDRFSAERPKGSFSTLEIQRTEQGDSAMYLCASSPGTGARTYEQYFGPGTRLTVT.

The rearrangement joins TRBV7-7 to TRBJ2-3; no clear D. Germline loops: CDR1 SSHAT, CDR2 FNYEAQ (reference sequence). This CDR3 comprises 14 residues. The V and J ends lost 3 bases and 6 bases respectively, with 13 bases between them. The CDR3 DNA sequence: TGTGCCAGCAGCTTGAGTGGTGTCGAGGATACGCAGTATTTT. Protein product: CASSLSGVEDTQYF.

The sample holds a few counts of this clone. This chain uses TRBV6-1 with TRBJ1-5; D remains ambiguous. The CDR3 extends over 14 amino acids. V lost 3 bases to trimming and J lost 7 bases, with 13 bases between them. CDR1 is MNHNS and CDR2 is SASEGT in the germline V gene. The CDR3 DNA is TGTGCCAGCAGTGAGGCGGGGAGCGGCCAGCCCCAGCATTTT. This translates into CASSEAGSGQPQHF.

The rearrangement uses TRBV19 and TRBJ2-3; 8 bases are shared with TRBD2. The CDR3 runs to 13 residues. The germline gives CDR1 LNHDA, CDR2 SQIVND (reference sequence). With V trimmed by 9 bases and J by 7 bases, 9 bases remained unmatched. The CDR3 nucleotides are TGTGCCAGCACCGGGACTAGTTGGAATACGCAGTATTTT. Translation gives CASTGTSWNTQYF.

This sequence joins TRBV5-1 and TRBJ1-1, with no clear D. The CDR3 extends over 14 amino acids. Between the trimmed V and J ends, which lost 4 bases and 8 bases, there was a span of 18 bases. Germline CDR1 reads SGHRS; CDR2 reads YFSETQ. The CDR3 DNA reads TGCGCCAGCAGCAGGCCGGAGGGAATTCGGGAAGCTTTCTTT. Encoded protein: CASSRPEGIREAFF.

The chain is built from TRBV3-1 (or the pseudogene TRBV3-2) and TRBJ2-2; 10 positions agree with TRBD1. Germline loops: CDR1 LGHDT, CDR2 YNNKEL (reference sequence). The CDR3 length is 14 residues. The V and J ends lost 5 bases and 6 bases, in that order; junction bases with no gene match: 3. The CDR3 region is CASSGQGGPGELFF. The CDR3 nucleotides are TGTGCCAGCAGCGGACAGGGGGGACCCGGGGAGCTGTTTTTT.